What follows are 9 T cell receptor beta chains derived from one specimen sequenced in a study of PD-L1 blockade in urothelial cancer. Method: immunoSEQ multiplex PCR; TCRdb's copy keeps in-frame clones and lacks some. The sample includes some 48,000 clones, 86% seen only once; the top ten take roughly 10%. The time point denotes: peripheral blood 6 weeks after treatment start. This material consisted of PBMCs, taken around atezolizumab (anti-PD-L1) treatment. The receptor source for this set is a man in his sixties with urothelial cancer.

The chain carries TRBV9 and TRBJ2-2; maybe TRBD2 (5 bases). The CDR3 sequence is 14 residues long. Per germline, CDR1 SGDLS and CDR2 YYNGEE. Trimming took off 0 bases at V and 8 bases at J, with 11 bases between the two ends. The CDR3 region is CASSVVPGVGELFF. Here the CDR3 DNA reads TGTGCCAGCAGCGTAGTTCCCGGGGTGGGGGAGCTGTTTTTT.

The V gene is TRBV11-3, the J gene TRBJ2-3; TRBD1 matches 12 bases. The CDR3 has 17 residues. J was trimmed by 1 base and V by 4 bases; bases with no gene match: 6. Germline V gives CDR1 SGHNT, CDR2 YENEEA. The DNA for the CDR3 is TGTGCCAGCAGCTCAGGGACAGGGGGCTTCCGCACAGATACGCAGTATTTT. It translates to CASSSGTGGFRTDTQYF.

V is TRBV6-1 and J is TRBJ2-1; tentative D call: TRBD1 (7 bases). Germline values: CDR1 MNHNS, CDR2 SASEGT. V lost 2 bases and J lost 4, with 15 bases in between. The CDR3 runs 16 residues. CDR3 sequence reads: CASSEQGGRLYNEQFF. CDR3 DNA sequence: TGTGCCAGCAGTGAACAGGGGGGACGGCTTTACAATGAGCAGTTCTTC.

The chain carries TRBV5-1 and TRBJ2-5; D might be TRBD1 (5 bases). The germline gives CDR1 SGHRS, CDR2 YFSETQ. This CDR3 is 13 amino acids long. V was shortened by 4 bases and J by 3 bases, with 10 bases between the two germline ends. CDR3 DNA: TGCGCCAGCAGCCGAACAGGAAAAGAGACCCAGTACTTC. Its translation: CASSRTGKETQYF.

The chain combines TRBV4-1 with TRBJ1-2, with D possibly TRBD1 on 6 matching bases. V was cut by 3 bases and J by 6 bases, with 11 bases left in between. CDR1 and CDR2 from the germline V gene are MGHRA and YSYEKL. This CDR3 has 13 residues. The CDR3 sequence is CASSHTQGHGYTF. The CDR3 bases are TGCGCCAGCAGCCACACTCAGGGGCATGGCTACACCTTC.

The chain recombines TRBV28 with TRBJ1-5; 7 bases are shared with TRBD1. The V and J ends lost 5 bases and 7 bases, in that order; junction bases with no gene match: 11. Germline V gene data show CDR1 as MDHEN and CDR2 as SYDVKM. This CDR3 region has 15 residues. The CDR3 nucleotides are TGTGCCAGCAGTACCCGCTTGTCAGGGGGGCAGCCCCAGCATTTT. Translating it yields CASSTRLSGGQPQHF.

This clone was seen a few times. V gene TRBV4-2 combines with J gene TRBJ1-6; 8 bases align to TRBD1. This CDR3 contains 15 residues. Germline assignment: CDR1 LGHNA and CDR2 YNFKEQ. The V segment lost 3 bases and the J segment 6 bases; nucleotides outside the gene matches: 4. The CDR3, as DNA: TGTGCCAGCAGCCACCCGGGACAGGTTAATTCACCCCTCCACTTT. Encoded protein: CASSHPGQVNSPLHF.

The chain has TRBV5-1 and TRBJ1-1; 9 nucleotides align to TRBD1. Germline loops: CDR1 SGHRS, CDR2 YFSETQ. V lost 3 bases, J lost 9 bases, and 12 bases stayed unmatched. The CDR3 consists of 15 residues. CDR3 region: CASSSDTGGGGKAFF. Here the CDR3 DNA reads TGCGCCAGCAGCTCGGACACAGGGGGCGGGGGGAAAGCTTTCTTT.

The chain carries TRBV11-2 and TRBJ2-5; D is uncertain. Per the germline V gene, CDR1 is SGHAT and CDR2 is FQNNGV. This CDR3 comprises 13 residues. V dropped 4 bases and J dropped 1 base, with 7 bases sitting between them. In DNA, the CDR3 is TGTGCCAGCAGCTCAGTGGCCCAAGAGACCCAGTACTTC. Its protein product is CASSSVAQETQYF.